The next 26 T cell receptor beta chains were all read from a single sample in a study of shared clonotypes between healthy human individuals. Naive CD8 populations comprised CD45RO-negative cells positively selected for CCR7, excluding terminally differentiated effector memory CD45RA+ cells. Sequencing used immunoSEQ multiplex PCR; TCRdb keeps in-frame clones, though not all of them. The data contain millions of clones, around 96% of them singletons. The sequenced sample was naive CD8+ T cells sorted from blood. Receptors originate from a man aged 18 to 29 in good health.

The chain uses TRBV4-2 and TRBJ2-3; D gene ambiguous. CDR1 is LGHNA and CDR2 is YNFKEQ in the germline V gene. Between the trimmed V and J ends, which lost 10 bases and 0 bases, there was a span of 5 bases. The CDR3 has 11 amino acids. This CDR3 reads CATGSTDTQYF. CDR3 bases: TGTGCCACCGGTAGCACAGATACGCAGTATTTT.

This clone was seen only once. CDR3 amino acids: CASSFGNREFTNYGYTF. In nucleotides, the CDR3 is TGTGCCAGCAGCTTTGGTAACAGGGAGTTCACTAACTATGGCTACACCTTC. This chain joins TRBV5-4 and TRBJ1-2, with D possibly matching TRBD1 (6 bases). Trimming took off 2 bases at V and 0 bases at J, with 17 bases between the two ends. The CDR3 is made up of 17 amino acids. CDR1 and CDR2 (germline): SGHNT, YYREEE (reference sequence).

This clone was recorded once. The V call is TRBV7-9, the J call TRBJ2-7, with TRBD1 as a possible D gene (6 bases). This CDR3 comprises 15 residues. The germline V and J ends were trimmed by 1 base and 5 bases, with 15 bases remaining between them. Per the germline V gene, CDR1 is SEHNR and CDR2 is FQNEAQ (reference sequence). The CDR3 protein is CASSLERQAPNEQYF. Here the CDR3 DNA reads TGTGCCAGCAGCTTAGAAAGACAGGCCCCCAACGAGCAGTACTTC.

V usage is TRBV19 and J usage is TRBJ1-2, with a tentative D call TRBD1 (5 bases). CDR1 is LNHDA, CDR2 SQIVND, per germline (reference sequence). This CDR3 spans 13 amino acids. Trimming pared 4 bases from V and 8 bases from J, leaving 14 bases between. CDR3 amino acids: CASSKGPIEGYTF. The CDR3 DNA reads TGTGCCAGTAGTAAGGGACCGATAGAAGGCTACACCTTC.

The chain combines TRBV7-2 with TRBJ2-1, with 11 bases identical to TRBD2. The junction had 6 bases not matched to a gene; V was cut back by 5 bases and J by 6 bases. The CDR3 is 15 amino acids. CDR1 SGHTA and CDR2 FQGNSA come from the germline V gene. The CDR3 loop is CASSMLAGGANEQFF. Here the CDR3 DNA reads TGTGCCAGCAGCATGCTAGCGGGAGGTGCCAATGAGCAGTTCTTC.

This chain connects TRBV9 to TRBJ1-1, with unresolved D. V lost 0 bases and J 4 bases, leaving 13 bases between the germline ends. The CDR3 sequence is 15 residues long. Germline V gives CDR1 SGDLS, CDR2 YYNGEE. The CDR3, as DNA: TGTGCCAGCAGCGTAGCAGCGGGTGTGCCCACTGAAGCTTTCTTT. This codes for CASSVAAGVPTEAFF.

The chain uses TRBV7-9 and TRBJ2-2; 10 nucleotides line up with TRBD1. The germline V gene has CDR1 SEHNR and CDR2 FQNEAQ (reference sequence). V trimming: 4 bases; J trimming: 3 bases; junction bases outside the gene matches: 5. The CDR3 has 16 residues. In DNA form, the CDR3 reads TGTGCCAGCAGCTCGGCCGGGACAGGGGACACCGGGGAGCTGTTTTTT. The encoded protein is CASSSAGTGDTGELFF.

The chain recombines TRBV6-5 with TRBJ2-7, with 8 bases fitting TRBD2. Germline V gene sequence: CDR1 MNHEY, CDR2 SVGAGI. CDR3 length equals 13 residues. The V and J ends lost 7 bases and 6 bases, in that order; junction bases with no gene match: 8. The CDR3 reads CASTPTGGLEQYF. CDR3 bases: TGTGCCAGCACCCCAACGGGGGGGCTCGAGCAGTACTTC.

The chain combines TRBV7-2 with TRBJ2-5, with D perhaps TRBD1 or TRBD2 (6 bases each). This CDR3 contains 15 residues. The germline V and J ends were trimmed by 0 bases and 5 bases, with 13 bases remaining between them. Per germline, CDR1 SGHTA and CDR2 FQGNSA. The CDR3: CASSLAGVGGETQYF. As DNA, the CDR3 is TGTGCCAGCAGCTTAGCGGGAGTAGGGGGGGAGACCCAGTACTTC.

V usage is TRBV12-5 and J usage is TRBJ1-5; no clear D gene. Deletions cut 4 bases from V and 1 base from J, with 5 bases between. The CDR3 is 13 residues long. In germline, CDR1 is LGHNT, CDR2 FRNRAP. The CDR3, as DNA: TGTGCTAGTGGTTCCCGCAGCAATCAGCCCCAGCATTTT. Residues: CASGSRSNQPQHF.

As for this clone: The same CDR3 is also encoded by other DNA sequences in this sample. The chain recombines TRBV9 with TRBJ2-7, with a possible D match to TRBD1 (7 bases). Germline V gives CDR1 SGDLS, CDR2 YYNGEE. V gave up 2 bases and J gave up 2 bases, with 11 bases separating them. CDR3 length: 14 amino acids. The CDR3 DNA sequence: TGTGCCAGCAGCGTTGGAGGGACAGCCTACGAGCAGTACTTC. Encoded protein: CASSVGGTAYEQYF.

J is TRBJ1-5 and V is TRBV27, with 11 positions matching TRBD1. The trim removed 5 bases at V and 7 bases at J, leaving 7 bases unmatched. The V gene's germline CDR1 is MNHEY and CDR2 SMNVEV (reference sequence). The CDR3 length is 15 residues. The CDR3: CASSPGTGGGQPQHF. CDR3 nucleotides: TGTGCCAGCAGTCCGGGGACAGGGGGGGGACAGCCCCAGCATTTT.

This chain joins TRBV4-3 and TRBJ2-2; 7 bases map to TRBD1. Germline V gives CDR1 LGHNA, CDR2 YSLEER. V gave up 0 bases and J gave up 2 bases; unmatched junction bases: 9. This CDR3 comprises 18 residues. CDR3 DNA: TGCGCCAGCAGCCAAGATGCGATGGACAGGCCCAACACCGGGGAGCTGTTTTTT. Its protein is CASSQDAMDRPNTGELFF.

The chain employs TRBV6-1 and TRBJ2-7; D uncertain. The CDR3 extends over 14 amino acids. Germline values: CDR1 MNHNS, CDR2 SASEGT. Between the trimmed V and J ends, which lost 8 bases and 0 bases, there was a span of 14 bases. CDR3 protein: CASFPSGASYEQYF. In DNA form, the CDR3 reads TGTGCCAGCTTCCCCTCGGGCGCCTCCTACGAGCAGTACTTC.

The genes are TRBV11-2 and TRBJ1-2; a possible D gene is TRBD1 (5 bases). Trimming took 3 bases from V and 2 from J, leaving 10 bases between them. Per germline, CDR1 SGHAT and CDR2 FQNNGV. The CDR3 spans 14 residues. CDR3: CASSFQGLNYGYTF. The CDR3 coding sequence is TGTGCCAGCAGCTTCCAGGGTTTAAACTATGGCTACACCTTC.

This rearrangement joins TRBV4-1 to TRBJ2-5; tentatively, D is TRBD2 (6 bases). From germline, CDR1 is MGHRA and CDR2 YSYEKL. Trimming cost V 4 bases and J 1 base, with 16 bases left between them. The CDR3 contains 16 residues. The CDR3 DNA sequence: TGCGCCAGCAGCCGGGGAGGATCAACAAGCCAAGAGACCCAGTACTTC. Translated: CASSRGGSTSQETQYF.

The chain uses TRBV4-1 and TRBJ2-7; weak D call: TRBD1 (6 bases). The CDR3 has 15 residues. Germline values: CDR1 MGHRA, CDR2 YSYEKL. The V end lost 0 bases, the J end lost 1 base, and 10 bases lay between the germline ends. The CDR3 coding sequence is TGCGCCAGCAGCCAAGACACAGGGAATTCCTACGAGCAGTACTTC. Translated, it gives CASSQDTGNSYEQYF.

As to this clone: The sample carries other DNA sequences with the same CDR3. The rearrangement links TRBV9 to TRBJ2-1, with TRBD1 matching 7 bases. The CDR3 is 15 residues long. Per the germline V gene, CDR1 is SGDLS and CDR2 is YYNGEE. Trimming took 2 bases from V and 1 from J; bases not matched to a gene: 3. CDR3 in DNA: TGTGCCAGCAGCGTGGGCAGGGGGTCCTACAATGAGCAGTTCTTC. Translating gives CASSVGRGSYNEQFF.

This chain uses TRBV27 with TRBJ2-3, with D possibly TRBD1 on 6 matching bases. The germline V gene has CDR1 MNHEY and CDR2 SMNVEV (reference sequence). The V gene lost 3 bases and the J gene lost 4 bases, with 14 bases spanning the gap. CDR3 length equals 15 residues. CDR3 protein: CASSFQGSRPDTQYF. The CDR3, as DNA: TGTGCCAGCAGTTTTCAGGGGAGTCGCCCAGATACGCAGTATTTT.

This rearrangement joins TRBV11-2 to TRBJ1-4; TRBD1 agrees at 7 bases. Germline CDR1 SGHAT, CDR2 FQNNGV. The V gene end was trimmed by 5 bases and the J gene end by 14 bases; junction bases not matched to a gene: 8. The CDR3 totals 12 residues. CDR3 DNA sequence: TGTGCCAGCAGCGCAGCCTCGGGACAGCTGTTTTTT. Its protein product is CASSAASGQLFF.

This chain links TRBV30 with TRBJ2-3, with D maybe TRBD2 (6 bases). This CDR3 comprises 14 residues. Germline loops: CDR1 GTSNPN, CDR2 SVGIG (reference sequence). V was shortened by 2 bases and J by 2 bases, with 11 bases between the two germline ends. This CDR3 is CAWSRAGTTDTQYF. CDR3 coding DNA: TGTGCCTGGAGTAGGGCGGGGACCACAGATACGCAGTATTTT.

Written as DNA, the CDR3 is TGTGCCAGCAGCTTGGAAGGGCTTGAACGGTACTTC. Its protein product is CASSLEGLERYF. The V gene is TRBV5-8, the J gene TRBJ2-4; D is undetermined. CDR3 size: 12 residues. CDR1 and CDR2 (germline): SGHTS, YDEGEE. Trimming stripped 0 bases from V and 15 bases from J, with 13 bases between.

The gene calls are TRBV27 and TRBJ2-1, with D tentatively TRBD1 or TRBD2 (5 bases each). V lost 5 bases and J 8 bases, leaving 13 bases between the germline ends. The germline V gene has CDR1 MNHEY and CDR2 SMNVEV (reference sequence). This CDR3 is 13 amino acids long. In DNA, the CDR3 is TGTGCCAGCAGTCACGGGACGGCGTATGAGCAGTTCTTC. Translating it yields CASSHGTAYEQFF.

The chain carries TRBV5-4 and TRBJ1-5; D unresolved. The V and J ends lost 0 bases and 3 bases respectively, with 10 bases between them. Germline CDR1 reads SGHNT; CDR2 reads YYREEE (reference sequence). The CDR3 runs to 15 residues. The CDR3 nucleotides are TGTGCCAGCAGCTTGGGTCAGGAGTTCAATCAGCCCCAGCATTTT. Encoded protein: CASSLGQEFNQPQHF.

CDR3 nucleotides: TGTGCCAGCAGCTCGGGACAGGGGGCCGATGAGCAGTTCTTC. Its protein product is CASSSGQGADEQFF. The chain has TRBV7-3 and TRBJ2-1; 12 bases match TRBD1. Germline assignment: CDR1 SGHTA and CDR2 FQGTGA. Trimming at V came to 4 bases and at J to 8 bases, leaving 3 bases not matched to a gene. The CDR3 contains 14 residues.

As concerns this clone: The germline gene is not matched at one end of the junction; a read error may be the cause. The chain combines TRBV7-9 with TRBJ1-2; D perhaps matches TRBD1 (6 bases). The CDR3 has 11 amino acids. Germline V gene data show CDR1 as SEHNR and CDR2 as FQNEAQ (reference sequence). CDR3 nucleotide sequence: TGTGCCAGCAGCATACTCCGGGACACTTACTTC. It is translated as CASSILRDTYF. The entire variable domain, with the rest obtained from reference TRBV7-9 and TRBJ1-2, is as follows: DTGVSQNPRHKITKRGQNVTFRCDPISEHNRLYWYRQTLGQGPEFLTYFQNEAQLEKSRLLSDRFSAERPKGSFSTLEIQRTEQGDSAMYLCASSILRDTYFGSGTRLTVV.